The present T cell receptor beta chain was sequenced within a study of cytomegalovirus exposure and HLA in healthy donors. Study information: About 80 million unique TCRs from HLA-typed donors were held in an early data release. Notes on the study in general: The study recorded about 150 TCR beta chains that were cytomegalovirus-associated. In a later analysis, several top co-occurrence clusters appeared linked to parvovirus B19, influenza, CMV and Epstein-Barr virus.

Worth noting for this clone: The antigen is not known.

A multiplex PCR was run with 60 Vbeta primers and 13 Jbeta primers. The data were produced by immunoSEQ multiplex PCR, yet TCRdb's version contains in-frame clones alone and is incomplete. Among about 91,000 clones listed, 85% to 90% were seen once. In germline, CDR1 is LNHNV, CDR2 YYDKDF (reference sequence). With 0 bases removed from V and 6 bases from J, the gap between germline ends came to 8 bases. The CDR3 spans 14 residues. The source of this sequence is a man aged 18 to 29 in good health and CMV-seronegative. The rearrangement uses TRBV15 and TRBJ2-2; no reliable D call. Sequences were obtained from PBMCs. CDR3 residues: CATSRDFEAGELFF. The DNA for the CDR3 is TGTGCCACCAGCAGAGATTTCGAGGCCGGGGAGCTGTTTTTT.